This T cell receptor beta chain was captured by sequencing in a study of T cell responses to AZD1222 COVID-19 vaccine (dated by TCRdb to the early 2020s). Notes on the research overall: AZD1222 recipients given second doses at about 4 weeks or at about 12 weeks were pooled, since spike-specific TCR depth and breadth were not found to differ between the two schedules. TCR sequencing was performed for roughly 240 trial participants, of whom about 200 were given two doses of AZD1222 and around 26 were given two doses of MenACWY control vaccine. Trial participants were enrolled into age subgroups of 18-55, 56-69 and 70-plus years, which contained approximately 150, 28 and 58 TCR-sequenced participants, respectively.

Overall results and qualifications from the work: Reportedly, almost half of the unique spike-specific TCRs recognized epitopes lying outside the regions that are mutated in the B.1.351 and B.1.1.7 variants. The 56-69-year group was small, and its depth increase did not reach significance, likely because of low power. Most participants were white British and females outnumbered males, and the authors suggested that clonal diversity may have been underestimated. Because no samples from the day 14 peak response were available, repertoires could be characterized only after the peak T cell response. The whole spike protein was spanned by vaccine-associated CD4 TCRs, and dominant responses were seen in regions 160-218 and 743-854. Spike-specific TCR breadth and depth rose significantly after two AZD1222 doses compared with day 0 and with MenACWY recipients. Conclusions about previously exposed vaccinees were limited because only six AZD1222 recipients were SARS-CoV-2 seropositive at baseline.

The CDR3 regions of human TCRbeta chains were analyzed by immunosequencing. For the original study's pipeline: Repertoire TCRs were checked for matches against a reference library of SARS-CoV-2-specific TCRs that had been generated using the MIRA antigen-specificity platform. Breadth meant the fraction of unique TCRs that were SARS-CoV-2-associated, whereas depth meant the fraction of total T cells that were SARS-CoV-2-associated. Each spike-specific TCR was assigned to its reactive spike region and to a CD4 or CD8 class using the MIRA data. Log10-transformed breadth and depth values were compared by one-way ANOVA with Sidak's multiple comparisons tests. TCRdb mirrors the immuneACCESS table, restricted to in-frame sequences. Some clones are absent from its copies; in checked studies, under half trace to an unresolved V gene, and the reason for the others is unknown. The D gene and trimming were derived from the DNA, and the V and J assignments and clone size from that table. Recorded for this sample are tens of thousands of clones; more than 70% of them occurred a single time. 9.5% to 13% of the sample rests with the top ten.

Details on this clone: Its antigen specificity is not known. No base-level quality is on record; no much larger clone is a single base apart.

The sample's time point, from its label and the paper: baseline before first vaccination. Vaccinee samples came from UK trials COV001 and COV002, including a single-blind randomized controlled phase 2/3 trial of AZD1222 (ChAdOx1 nCoV-19) in healthy adults. For TCRbeta chain sequencing, PBMC samples from trial participants were taken at day 0 and at day 28 after the second dose. The TCR was taken from an adult in good health. The starting material was peripheral blood, obtained on day 0 of AZD1222 vaccination.

The CDR3 sequence is CASSSRGSGANVLTF. The nucleotide sequence is given as TGTGCCAGCAGTTCCAGGGGGAGTGGGGCCAACGTCCTGACTTTC. This chain is built from TRBV6-2 or TRBV6-3 and TRBJ2-6; a stretch of 7 junction bases matches TRBD1. Ends trimmed: V by 4 bases, J by 3 bases; bases unmatched to a gene: 3. The CDR3 covers 15 residues, taking in both the cysteine and the phenylalanine. The entry retains the CDR3 DNA only, 45 bases that are in frame from base 1. CDR1 and CDR2 are drawn from the germline V gene: MNHEY, SVGEGT.